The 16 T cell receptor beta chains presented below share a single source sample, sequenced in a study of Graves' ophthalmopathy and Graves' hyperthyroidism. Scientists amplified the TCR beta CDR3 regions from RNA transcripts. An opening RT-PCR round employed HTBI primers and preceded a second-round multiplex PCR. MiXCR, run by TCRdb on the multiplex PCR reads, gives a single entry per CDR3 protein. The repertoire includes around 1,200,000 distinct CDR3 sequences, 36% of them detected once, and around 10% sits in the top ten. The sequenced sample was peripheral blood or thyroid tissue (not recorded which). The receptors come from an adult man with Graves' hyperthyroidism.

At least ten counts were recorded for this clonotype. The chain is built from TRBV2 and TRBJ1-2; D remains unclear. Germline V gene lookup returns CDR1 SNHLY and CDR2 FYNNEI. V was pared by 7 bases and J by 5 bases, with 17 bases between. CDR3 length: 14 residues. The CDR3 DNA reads TGTGCCAGCATCGGAGAACACGGAACTTATGGCTACACCTTC. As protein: CASIGEHGTYGYTF.

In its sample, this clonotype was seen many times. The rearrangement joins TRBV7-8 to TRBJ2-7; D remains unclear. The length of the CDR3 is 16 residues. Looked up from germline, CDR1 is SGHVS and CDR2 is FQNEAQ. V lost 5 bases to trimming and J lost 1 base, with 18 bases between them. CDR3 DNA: TGTGCCAGCAGCCCCGGGTCCACTAAAGTTTCCTACGAGCAGTACTTC. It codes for CASSPGSTKVSYEQYF.

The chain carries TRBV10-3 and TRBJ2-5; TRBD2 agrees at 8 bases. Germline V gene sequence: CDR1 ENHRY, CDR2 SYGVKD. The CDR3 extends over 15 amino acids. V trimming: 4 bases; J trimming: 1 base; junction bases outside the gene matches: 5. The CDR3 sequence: CAISGAGVGQETQYF. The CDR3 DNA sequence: TGTGCCATCAGTGGAGCGGGAGTGGGCCAAGAGACCCAGTACTTC.

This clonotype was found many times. CDR3: CSVEVRDRGYGYTF. CDR3 nucleotide sequence: TGCAGCGTTGAAGTACGGGACAGGGGCTATGGCTACACCTTC. The chain recombines TRBV29-1 with TRBJ1-2; 10 bases are a match to TRBD1. The V segment lost 1 base and the J segment 4 bases; nucleotides outside the gene matches: 3. Germline V gives CDR1 SQVTM, CDR2 ANQGSEA. This CDR3 has 14 residues.

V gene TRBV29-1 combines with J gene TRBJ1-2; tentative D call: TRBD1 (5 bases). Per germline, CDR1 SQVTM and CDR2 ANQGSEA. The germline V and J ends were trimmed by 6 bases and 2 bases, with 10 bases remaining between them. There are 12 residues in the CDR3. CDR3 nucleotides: TGCAGCGTGTCTTGGGGGAACTATGGCTACACCTTC. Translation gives CSVSWGNYGYTF.

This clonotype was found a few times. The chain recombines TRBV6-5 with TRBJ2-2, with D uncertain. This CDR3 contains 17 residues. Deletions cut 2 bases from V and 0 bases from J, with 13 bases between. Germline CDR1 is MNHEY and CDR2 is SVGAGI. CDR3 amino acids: CASSYRLRPANTGELFF. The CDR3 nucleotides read TGTGCCAGCAGTTACCGTCTTAGGCCGGCGAACACCGGGGAGCTGTTTTTT.

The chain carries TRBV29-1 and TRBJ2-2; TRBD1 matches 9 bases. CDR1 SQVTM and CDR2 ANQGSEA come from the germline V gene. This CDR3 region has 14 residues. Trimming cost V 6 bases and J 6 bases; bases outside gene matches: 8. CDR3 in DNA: TGCAGCGTCACAGGGGGCGCTCGGGCCGGGGAGCTGTTTTTT. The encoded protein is CSVTGGARAGELFF.

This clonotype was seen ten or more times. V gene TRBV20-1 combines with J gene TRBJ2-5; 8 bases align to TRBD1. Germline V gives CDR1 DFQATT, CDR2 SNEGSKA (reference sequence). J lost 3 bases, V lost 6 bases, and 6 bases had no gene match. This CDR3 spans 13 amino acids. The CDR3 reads CSAVDRGEETQYF. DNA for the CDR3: TGCAGTGCCGTCGACAGGGGAGAAGAGACCCAGTACTTC.

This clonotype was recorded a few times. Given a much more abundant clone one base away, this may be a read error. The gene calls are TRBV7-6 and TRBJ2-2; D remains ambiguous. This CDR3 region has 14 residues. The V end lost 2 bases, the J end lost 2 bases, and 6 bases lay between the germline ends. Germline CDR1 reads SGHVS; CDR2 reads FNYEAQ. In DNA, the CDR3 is TGTGCCAGCAGCTTACACAGAAACACCGGGGAGCTGTTTTTT. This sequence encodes CASSLHRNTGELFF. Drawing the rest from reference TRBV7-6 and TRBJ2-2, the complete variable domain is GAGVSQSPRYKVTKRGQDVALRCDPISGHVSLYWYRQALGQGPEFLTYFNYEAQQDKSGLPNDRFSAERPEGSISTLTIQRTEQRDSAMYRCASSLHRNTGELFFGEGSRLTVL.

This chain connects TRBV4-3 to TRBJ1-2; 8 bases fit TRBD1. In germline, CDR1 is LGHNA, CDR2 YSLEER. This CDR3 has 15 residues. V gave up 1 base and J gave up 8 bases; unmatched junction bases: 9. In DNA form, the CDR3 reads TGCGCCAGCAGCCAAGGGGACAGGCCTCGCCGGGGCTACACCTTC. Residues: CASSQGDRPRRGYTF.

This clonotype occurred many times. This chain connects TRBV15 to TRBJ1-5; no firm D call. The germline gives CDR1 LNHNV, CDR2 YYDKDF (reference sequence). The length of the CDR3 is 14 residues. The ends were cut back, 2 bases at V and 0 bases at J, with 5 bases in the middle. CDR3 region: CATSRTNSNQPQHF. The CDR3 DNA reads TGTGCCACCAGCAGAACTAATAGCAATCAGCCCCAGCATTTT.

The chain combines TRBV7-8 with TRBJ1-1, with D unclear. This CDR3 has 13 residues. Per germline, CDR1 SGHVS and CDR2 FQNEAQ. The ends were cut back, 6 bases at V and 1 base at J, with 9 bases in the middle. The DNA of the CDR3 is TGTGCCAGCAGGTCTGGGAAGAACACTGAAGCTTTCTTT. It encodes CASRSGKNTEAFF.

CDR3 bases: TGTGCCAGTAGCCGGACAGGGGCCGCTGAAGCTTTCTTT. This encodes CASSRTGAAEAFF. The chain links TRBV19 to TRBJ1-1; 9 bases agree with TRBD1. CDR1 is LNHDA, CDR2 SQIVND, per germline (reference sequence). Losses at the gene ends were 6 bases for V and 6 bases for J; bases not matched to a gene: 5. The CDR3 is 13 residues long.

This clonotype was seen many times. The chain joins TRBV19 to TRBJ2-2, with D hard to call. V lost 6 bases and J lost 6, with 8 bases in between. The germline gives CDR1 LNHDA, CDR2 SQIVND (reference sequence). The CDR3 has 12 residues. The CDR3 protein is CASRLIPGELFF. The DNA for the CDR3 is TGTGCCAGTAGGTTAATCCCCGGGGAGCTGTTTTTT.

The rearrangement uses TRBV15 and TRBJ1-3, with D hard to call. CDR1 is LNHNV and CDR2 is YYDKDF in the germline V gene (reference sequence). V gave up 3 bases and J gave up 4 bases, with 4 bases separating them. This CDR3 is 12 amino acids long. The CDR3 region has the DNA TGTGCCACCAGCAGCTGGGGAAACACCATATATTTT. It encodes CATSSWGNTIYF.

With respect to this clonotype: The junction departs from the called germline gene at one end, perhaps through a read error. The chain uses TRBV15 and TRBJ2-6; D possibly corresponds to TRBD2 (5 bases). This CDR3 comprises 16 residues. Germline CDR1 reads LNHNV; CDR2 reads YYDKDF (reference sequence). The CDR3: CATGRGLHSGANVLTF. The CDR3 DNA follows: TGTGCCACCGGCAGAGGGTTACACTCAGGGGCCAACGTCCTGACTTTC.